These T cell receptor beta chains were read from a single sample in a study of cytomegalovirus exposure and HLA in healthy donors. The table came from immunoSEQ multiplex PCR; TCRdb's copy has only in-frame clones and leaves some out. In the table there are some 140,000 clones, 70% to 85% of which are singletons. Sequencing input: PBMCs. These receptors were collected from a man aged 35-49 years in good health and CMV-seropositive. CDR3s leave out the opening cysteine and the closing phenylalanine or tryptophan. Fields, in order: V gene, clone size, J gene, CDR3 protein. A clone size is listed for some rows: how often the clone was seen (once, few, many), or a class if it is expanded.

>TRBV2|.|TRBJ2-3
ASTRDWEDTQY
>TRBV30|.|TRBJ1-4
AWVAGTGSEKLF
>TRBV18|once|TRBJ2-1
ASSPVGQGYYNEQF
>TRBV4-1|.|TRBJ1-1
ASRDRVMNTEAF
>TRBV28|.|TRBJ1-1
ASYRGLTEAF
>TRBV11-2|few|TRBJ1-2
ASSLATGTGGYT
>TRBV4-1|.|TRBJ2-5
ASSLLGLAGAETQY
>TRBV6-5|.|TRBJ1-2
ASKTQPHDNYGYT
>TRBV7-6|.|TRBJ1-3
ASSSKHPGQLSGNTIY
>TRBV7-2|.|TRBJ2-3
ASSHSGGGTDTQY
>TRBV6-5|.|TRBJ1-1
ASRRPTGEAF
>TRBV18|.|TRBJ1-4
ASSPLGGTVNEKLF
>TRBV15|.|TRBJ1-5
ATSRDGNSNQPQH
>TRBV7-2|.|TRBJ1-3
ASSLTGGTRSGNTIY
>TRBV11-2|.|TRBJ2-1
ASSSPRGGRSSYNEQF
>TRBV7-9|.|TRBJ2-1
ASSLELAGGKEQF
>TRBV4-1|few|TRBJ1-1
ASSQNLGTVEAF
>TRBV28|.|TRBJ1-5
ASSLWSGGQPQH
>TRBV5-1|.|TRBJ2-3
ASSERGHSTDTQY
>TRBV19|.|TRBJ2-1
ASSRLSYNEQF
>TRBV19|.|TRBJ1-4
ASSETGTGAEKLF
>TRBV5-6|once|TRBJ2-2
ASSLELAGPTGELF
>TRBV12-5|.|TRBJ2-2
ASGRLAVNTGELF
>TRBV29-1|.|TRBJ2-2
SAARREDTGELF
>TRBV28|.|TRBJ2-7
ASSPSQGVYEQY
>TRBV30|.|TRBJ2-1
AWGRPGRRDEQF
>TRBV27|.|TRBJ2-7
ASSLSGRTSPQY
>TRBV19|.|TRBJ2-2
ASSMRTGFTGELF
>TRBV7-6|.|TRBJ2-7
ASSLAGLRGEQY
>TRBV7-3|.|TRBJ1-2
ASSLTGQSVGYT
>TRBV9|.|TRBJ2-1
ASRRGEGPSEQF
>TRBV13|.|TRBJ2-5
ASSLVGQETQY
>TRBV6-1|once|TRBJ1-5
ASRPYSNQPQH
>TRBV10-3|few|TRBJ2-7
ATSRDEYYEQY
>TRBV18|few|TRBJ2-7
ASSPYSYEQY
>TRBV10-3|.|TRBJ1-1
AITQGQNTEAF
>TRBV7-2|few|TRBJ1-2
ASSLARTNYGYT
>TRBV7-9|.|TRBJ1-1
ASSYLDRRNTEAF
>TRBV6-5|.|TRBJ2-7
ASSYWRAGSYEQY
>TRBV7-2|.|TRBJ2-1
ASSPQTGRGLNEQF
>TRBV7-2|.|TRBJ1-1
ASSLVLPVNTEAF
>TRBV7-9|.|TRBJ2-1
ASSSGTIDNEQF
>TRBV19|.|TRBJ1-4
ASSRQGFNEKLF
>TRBV2|few|TRBJ1-1
ATRTGANTEAF
>TRBV5-1|few|TRBJ1-1
ASSRQGEHAEAF
>TRBV7-9|.|TRBJ2-7
ASSFLGTGSYEQY